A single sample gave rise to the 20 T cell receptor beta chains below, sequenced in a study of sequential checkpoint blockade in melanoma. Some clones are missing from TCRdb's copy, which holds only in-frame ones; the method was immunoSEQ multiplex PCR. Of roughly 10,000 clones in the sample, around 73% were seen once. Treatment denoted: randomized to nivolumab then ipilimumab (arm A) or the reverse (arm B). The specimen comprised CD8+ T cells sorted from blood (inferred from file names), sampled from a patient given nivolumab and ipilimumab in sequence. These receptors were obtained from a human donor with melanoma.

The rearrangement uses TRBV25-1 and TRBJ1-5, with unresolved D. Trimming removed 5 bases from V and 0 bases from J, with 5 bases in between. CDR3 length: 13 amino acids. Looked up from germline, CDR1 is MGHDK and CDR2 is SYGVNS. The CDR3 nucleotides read TGTGCCAGCAGTTCCTTTAGCAATCAGCCCCAGCATTTT. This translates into CASSSFSNQPQHF.

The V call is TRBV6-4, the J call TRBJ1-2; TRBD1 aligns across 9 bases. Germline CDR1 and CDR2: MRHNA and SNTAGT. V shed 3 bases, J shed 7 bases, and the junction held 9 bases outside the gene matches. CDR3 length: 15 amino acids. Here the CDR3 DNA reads TGTGCCAGCAGTGAAGTTCCGGGACAGGGAGCTGGCTACACCTTC. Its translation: CASSEVPGQGAGYTF.

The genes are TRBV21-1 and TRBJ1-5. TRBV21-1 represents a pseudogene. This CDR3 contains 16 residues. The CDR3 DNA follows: TGTGCCAGCAGCAAAGGGGGGGTTCCTAGCAATCAGCCCCAGCATTTT. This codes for CASSKGGVPSNQPQHF.

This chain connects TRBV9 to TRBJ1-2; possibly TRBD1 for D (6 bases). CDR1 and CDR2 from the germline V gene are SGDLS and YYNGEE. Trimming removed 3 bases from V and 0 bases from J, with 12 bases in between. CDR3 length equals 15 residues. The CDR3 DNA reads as TGTGCCAGCAGCGGCTCAGGGGTAGCTAACTATGGCTACACCTTC. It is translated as CASSGSGVANYGYTF.

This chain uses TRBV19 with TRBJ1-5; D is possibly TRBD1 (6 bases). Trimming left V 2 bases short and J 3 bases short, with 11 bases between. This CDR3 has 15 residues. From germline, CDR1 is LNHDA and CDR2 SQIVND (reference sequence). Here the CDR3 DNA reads TGTGCCAGTAGTATAAGGGACACCACCAATCAGCCCCAGCATTTT. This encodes CASSIRDTTNQPQHF.

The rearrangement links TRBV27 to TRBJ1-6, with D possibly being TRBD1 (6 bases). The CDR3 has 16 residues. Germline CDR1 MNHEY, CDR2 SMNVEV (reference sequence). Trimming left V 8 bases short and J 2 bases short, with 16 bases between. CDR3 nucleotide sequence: TGTGCCAGCTTGCGGGGGGCGCCGACCTATAATTCACCCCTCCACTTT. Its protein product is CASLRGAPTYNSPLHF.

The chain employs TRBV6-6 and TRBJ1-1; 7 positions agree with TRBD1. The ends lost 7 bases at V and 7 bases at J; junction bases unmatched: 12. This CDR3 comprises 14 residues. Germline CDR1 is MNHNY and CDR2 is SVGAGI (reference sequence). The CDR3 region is CASTHPGQLLEAFF. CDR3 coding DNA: TGTGCCAGCACCCACCCGGGACAGCTTCTTGAAGCTTTCTTT.

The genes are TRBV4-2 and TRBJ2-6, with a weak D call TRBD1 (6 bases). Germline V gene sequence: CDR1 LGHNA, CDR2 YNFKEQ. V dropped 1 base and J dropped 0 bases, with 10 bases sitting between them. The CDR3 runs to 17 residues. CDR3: CASSQAGTNSGANVLTF. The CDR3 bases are TGTGCCAGCAGCCAAGCCGGGACAAACTCTGGGGCCAACGTCCTGACTTTC.

The CDR3 nucleotides are TGTGCCAGCAGTTCCGACAGGGATGAAGCTTTCTTT. Translation: CASSSDRDEAFF. This chain uses TRBV6-1 with TRBJ1-1, with 7 bases matching TRBD1. The germline V gene encodes CDR1 MNHNS and CDR2 SASEGT. V dropped 5 bases and J dropped 7; count of bases not matched to a gene: 4. This CDR3 is 12 amino acids long.

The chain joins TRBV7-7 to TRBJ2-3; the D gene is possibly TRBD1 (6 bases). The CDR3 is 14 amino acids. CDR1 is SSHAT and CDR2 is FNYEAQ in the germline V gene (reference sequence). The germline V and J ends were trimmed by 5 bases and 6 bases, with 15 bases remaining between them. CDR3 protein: CASSESSGQDTQYF. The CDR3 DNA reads TGTGCCAGCAGCGAAAGTAGTGGACAGGATACGCAGTATTTT.

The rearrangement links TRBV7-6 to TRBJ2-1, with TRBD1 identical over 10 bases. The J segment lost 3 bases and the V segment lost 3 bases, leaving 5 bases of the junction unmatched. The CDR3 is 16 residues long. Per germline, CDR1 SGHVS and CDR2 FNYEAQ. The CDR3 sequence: CASSFGDRGGYNEQFF. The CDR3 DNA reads TGTGCCAGCAGCTTCGGGGACAGGGGAGGCTACAATGAGCAGTTCTTC.

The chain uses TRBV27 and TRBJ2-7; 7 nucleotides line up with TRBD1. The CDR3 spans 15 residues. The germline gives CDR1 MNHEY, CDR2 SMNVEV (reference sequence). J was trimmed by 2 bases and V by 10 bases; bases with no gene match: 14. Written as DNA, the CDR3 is TGTGCCACCGGAATCGCTGACAGGGTACCCTACGAGCAGTACTTC. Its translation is CATGIADRVPYEQYF.

The CDR3 bases are TGTGCCAGCAGCCTCGGGGGGACGCGGGGCTACACCTTC. The encoded protein is CASSLGGTRGYTF. The rearrangement links TRBV27 to TRBJ1-2; D possibly corresponds to TRBD1 (5 bases). This CDR3 has 13 residues. V was clipped by 6 bases and J by 8 bases, with 16 bases between them. Germline-derived CDR1 and CDR2 are MNHEY and SMNVEV (reference sequence).

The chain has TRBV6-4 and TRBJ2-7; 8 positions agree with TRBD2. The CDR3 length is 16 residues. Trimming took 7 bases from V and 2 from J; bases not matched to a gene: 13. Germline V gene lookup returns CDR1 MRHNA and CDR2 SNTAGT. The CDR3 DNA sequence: TGTGCCAGCACTAACTGCGGCGGGAGGTCGCCCTACGAGCAGTACGTC. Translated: CASTNCGGRSPYEQYV.

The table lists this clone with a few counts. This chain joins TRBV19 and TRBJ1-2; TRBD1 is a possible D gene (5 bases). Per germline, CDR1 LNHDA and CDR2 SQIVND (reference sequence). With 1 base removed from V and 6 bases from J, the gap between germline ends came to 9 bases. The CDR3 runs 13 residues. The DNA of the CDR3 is TGTGCCAGTAGTATAGCCCAAGGGGATGGCTACACCTTC. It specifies CASSIAQGDGYTF. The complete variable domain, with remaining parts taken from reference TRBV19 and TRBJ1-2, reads DGGITQSPKYLFRKEGQNVTLSCEQNLNHDAMYWYRQDPGQGLRLIYYSQIVNDFQKGDIAEGYSVSREKKESFPLTVTSAQKNPTAFYLCASSIAQGDGYTFGSGTRLTVV.

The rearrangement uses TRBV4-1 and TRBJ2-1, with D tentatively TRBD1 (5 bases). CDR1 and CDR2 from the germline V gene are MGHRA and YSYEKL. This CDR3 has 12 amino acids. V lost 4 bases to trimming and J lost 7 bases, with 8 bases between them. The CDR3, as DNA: TGCGCCAGCAGCCGCAAGGGGAATGAGCAGTTCTTC. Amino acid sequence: CASSRKGNEQFF.

Here the CDR3 DNA reads TGTGCCAGCAGCTTAGCGGTAGCGGGGGGGTACTATGGCTACACCTTC. It is translated as CASSLAVAGGYYGYTF. The V and J genes are TRBV7-6 and TRBJ1-2, with D tentatively TRBD1 (5 bases). The CDR3 totals 16 residues. Trimming removed 0 bases from V and 3 bases from J, with 14 bases in between. Germline V gives CDR1 SGHVS, CDR2 FNYEAQ.

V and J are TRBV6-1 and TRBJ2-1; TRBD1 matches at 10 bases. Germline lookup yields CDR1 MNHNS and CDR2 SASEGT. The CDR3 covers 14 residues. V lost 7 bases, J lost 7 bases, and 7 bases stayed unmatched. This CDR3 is CASKGQGFVNEQFF. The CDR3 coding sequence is TGTGCCAGCAAGGGACAGGGGTTTGTAAATGAGCAGTTCTTC.

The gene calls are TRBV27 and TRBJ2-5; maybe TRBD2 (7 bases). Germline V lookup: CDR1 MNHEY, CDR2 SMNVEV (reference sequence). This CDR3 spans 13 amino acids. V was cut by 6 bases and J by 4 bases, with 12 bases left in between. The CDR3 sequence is CASSLGGPETQYF. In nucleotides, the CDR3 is TGTGCCAGCAGCCTGGGGGGGCCAGAGACCCAGTACTTC.

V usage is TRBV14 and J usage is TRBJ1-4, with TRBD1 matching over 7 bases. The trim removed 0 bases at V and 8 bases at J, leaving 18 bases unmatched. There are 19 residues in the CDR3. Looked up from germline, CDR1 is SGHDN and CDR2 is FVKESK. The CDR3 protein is CASSQDEILRDSRREKLFF. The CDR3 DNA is TGTGCCAGCAGCCAAGACGAAATCTTAAGGGACAGTCGGAGAGAAAAACTGTTTTTT.